This note documents a single T cell receptor (beta chain) sequence. The record originates from a study of blood T cell repertoires in COVID-19. Study details: Sites in the United States, Italy and Spain provided acute and convalescent COVID-19 samples. PBMCs, B-cell-depleted T cells, or T cells provided the cDNA or gDNA that made up the material.

This table comes from immunoSEQ multiplex PCR, and its TCRdb copy is limited to in-frame clones, with some not included. The sample has some 45,000 clones; around 90% are singletons. The TCR originated in a man in his 70s with active COVID-19. The sample was peripheral blood.

CDR3 bases: TGCAGCGTTGTTGCGGGGGGTCCACGGGAGCAGTTCTTC. This encodes CSVVAGGPREQFF. The V and J genes are TRBV29-1 and TRBJ2-1, with 8 bases fitting TRBD2. The length of the CDR3 is 13 residues. Looked up from germline, CDR1 is SQVTM and CDR2 is ANQGSEA. The trim removed 4 bases at V and 10 bases at J, leaving 9 bases unmatched.